Presented here are 29 T cell receptor beta chains from one specimen sequenced in a study of blood T cell repertoires in COVID-19 (dated by TCRdb to about 2020). Libraries were constructed by the immunoSEQ multiplex PCR assay. In TCRdb, the immuneACCESS table is reduced to in-frame sequences with V and J assigned. These tables do not hold every clone; where another copy was compared, an unresolved V gene accounts for under half, and the others remain unexplained. The sample contains a few hundred thousand clones, 84% of them found a single time. The ten biggest clones cover about 2.3% of the sample. Material: peripheral blood. These receptors all stem from a man aged 40-50 years who had recovered from COVID-19.

The chain is built from TRBV10-3 and TRBJ2-3, with 7 bases fitting TRBD2. The V gene's germline CDR1 is ENHRY and CDR2 SYGVKD. V was clipped by 6 bases and J by 1 base; unmatched bases: 7. This CDR3 contains 15 residues. CDR3 amino acids: CAISPQLAGTDTQYF. The CDR3 bases are TGTGCCATCAGCCCGCAGCTAGCGGGCACAGATACGCAGTATTTT.

The gene calls are TRBV18 and TRBJ2-3; D is uncertain. The CDR3 runs 14 residues. V was trimmed by 3 bases and J by 2 bases, leaving 9 bases between them. CDR1 is KGHSH and CDR2 is LQKENI in the germline V gene. The DNA for the CDR3 is TGTGCCAGCTCACCGGCGGAAAACACAGATACGCAGTATTTT. Translation: CASSPAENTDTQYF. Full variable domain (missing parts from reference TRBV18 and TRBJ2-3): NAGVMQNPRHLVRRRGQEARLRCSPMKGHSHVYWYRQLPEEGLKFMVYLQKENIIDESGMPKERFSAEFPKEGPSILRIQQVVRGDSAAYFCASSPAENTDTQYFGPGTRLTVL.

The chain couples TRBV25-1 to TRBJ2-3; TRBD2 matches at 8 bases. Germline CDR1 and CDR2: MGHDK and SYGVNS. This CDR3 spans 15 amino acids. Trimming cost V 6 bases and J 2 bases; bases outside gene matches: 7. The CDR3 coding sequence is TGTGCCAGCAGCGAAGCGGGGGCAATCACAGATACGCAGTATTTT. This gives the protein CASSEAGAITDTQYF.

In this sample, this clone turned up a few times. The rearrangement uses TRBV15 and TRBJ1-1; possible D gene TRBD1, 5 bases. Germline values: CDR1 LNHNV, CDR2 YYDKDF (reference sequence). The ends were cut back, 5 bases at V and 0 bases at J, with 7 bases in the middle. This CDR3 comprises 13 residues. The CDR3 DNA follows: TGTGCCACCAGCGTACAGGTGAACACTGAAGCTTTCTTT. Its protein is CATSVQVNTEAFF.

The gene calls are TRBV5-6 and TRBJ2-7, with D maybe TRBD2 (6 bases). CDR1 SGHDT and CDR2 YYEEEE come from the germline V gene. The V end was cut by 4 bases, the J end by 3 bases, with 20 bases between. The CDR3 is 16 residues long. The DNA of the CDR3 is TGTGCCAGCAGCGCGGGTGGGGCGGGACTCCTCTACGAGCAGTACTTC. It is translated as CASSAGGAGLLYEQYF.

The gene calls are TRBV10-3 and TRBJ1-2; maybe TRBD1 (6 bases). Germline CDR1 ENHRY, CDR2 SYGVKD. The length of the CDR3 is 14 residues. V was shortened by 6 bases and J by 3 bases, with 14 bases between the two germline ends. The CDR3 region is CAIREGGADYGYTF. The CDR3 nucleotides are TGTGCCATCAGAGAAGGGGGAGCGGACTATGGCTACACCTTC.

The chain is built from TRBV12-3 or TRBV12-4 and TRBJ1-5; unclear D gene. The CDR3 contains 13 residues. The V and J ends lost 6 bases and 2 bases respectively, with 8 bases between them. The CDR3 DNA follows: TGTGCCAGCAGAAGAGAGGGCAATCAGCCCCAGCATTTT. Amino acid sequence: CASRREGNQPQHF.

The genes are TRBV2 and TRBJ2-7; D is undetermined. Germline V gene lookup returns CDR1 SNHLY and CDR2 FYNNEI. The CDR3 totals 12 residues. The V end lost 6 bases, the J end lost 7 bases, and 13 bases lay between the germline ends. The CDR3 DNA reads as TGTGCCAGCAGCAGAATTGGTGGTGAGCAGTACTTC. Protein: CASSRIGGEQYF.

The chain joins TRBV5-1 to TRBJ2-4, with 11 bases that match TRBD2. Losses at the gene ends were 5 bases for V and 6 bases for J; bases not matched to a gene: 4. The CDR3 length is 14 residues. Germline assignment: CDR1 SGHRS and CDR2 YFSETQ. CDR3 in amino acids: CASSSGTSGNIQYF. CDR3 nucleotide sequence: TGCGCCAGCAGTTCAGGGACTAGCGGAAACATTCAGTACTTC.

This clone has just a few counts. V usage is TRBV6-1 and J usage is TRBJ2-7; D is uncertain. The CDR3 runs to 13 residues. The ends were cut back, 1 base at V and 6 bases at J, with 10 bases in the middle. Germline V gene data show CDR1 as MNHNS and CDR2 as SASEGT. Written as DNA, the CDR3 is TGTGCCAGCAGTGAAGGAGTAGCCGTCGAGCAGTACTTC. It encodes CASSEGVAVEQYF.

The chain carries TRBV5-4 and TRBJ2-6, with TRBD1 matching over 7 bases. Per germline, CDR1 SGHNT and CDR2 YYREEE (reference sequence). The CDR3 runs 15 residues. V lost 4 bases and J lost 1; bases outside the gene matches: 2. This CDR3 reads CASSPQGSGANVLTF. In DNA form, the CDR3 reads TGTGCCAGCAGCCCACAGGGGTCTGGGGCCAACGTCCTGACTTTC.

The CDR3 DNA sequence: TGTGCCAGCAGCAACCCCGGGAGGCTAGCGGATGAGCAGTTCTTC. Translated, it gives CASSNPGRLADEQFF. The chain joins TRBV6-6 to TRBJ2-1; the match to TRBD2 covers 7 bases. The CDR3 has 15 residues. V lost 6 bases and J lost 8; bases outside the gene matches: 13. Germline CDR1 MNHNY, CDR2 SVGAGI (reference sequence).

The chain carries TRBV9 and TRBJ1-2, with D perhaps matching TRBD1 (6 bases). Germline values: CDR1 SGDLS, CDR2 YYNGEE. The CDR3 sequence is 12 residues long. Trimming left V 0 bases short and J 14 bases short, with 14 bases between. The CDR3 DNA follows: TGTGCCAGCAGCGTAGGACAGGCCCCCAGAACCTTC. Encoded protein: CASSVGQAPRTF.

A few counts support this clone. This chain connects TRBV3-1 (or the pseudogene TRBV3-2) to TRBJ1-1; D possibly corresponds to TRBD1 (6 bases). The germline V gene encodes CDR1 LGHDT and CDR2 YNNKEL (reference sequence). The length of the CDR3 is 15 residues. V lost 4 bases to trimming and J lost 3 bases, with 15 bases between them. The CDR3 DNA reads TGTGCCAGCAGCCCACAGGGAAACTCGGACACTGAAGCTTTCTTT. Protein product: CASSPQGNSDTEAFF.

This chain links TRBV25-1 with TRBJ1-2, with TRBD1 as a possible D gene (5 bases). Germline CDR1 MGHDK, CDR2 SYGVNS. The CDR3 has 14 amino acids. Trimming took off 4 bases at V and 4 bases at J, with 13 bases between the two ends. CDR3 region: CASSVAGIGYGYTF. CDR3 sequence (DNA): TGTGCCAGCAGTGTGGCAGGGATCGGCTATGGCTACACCTTC.

This sequence joins TRBV28 and TRBJ2-3; no clear D gene. Trimming left V 2 bases short and J 1 base short, with 10 bases between. The CDR3 consists of 15 residues. Germline CDR1 MDHEN, CDR2 SYDVKM. CDR3 in DNA: TGTGCCAGCAGTTTACCAAACGAGGGCACAGATACGCAGTATTTT. As protein: CASSLPNEGTDTQYF.

The chain employs TRBV2 and TRBJ2-2; TRBD2 agrees at 10 bases. The germline V gene encodes CDR1 SNHLY and CDR2 FYNNEI. The CDR3 is made up of 15 amino acids. After removal of 6 bases from V and 3 bases from J, the junction contained 4 bases not matched to a gene. The CDR3 sequence is CASSRTSGYTGELFF. The CDR3 coding sequence is TGTGCCAGCAGCCGGACTAGCGGATACACCGGGGAGCTGTTTTTT.

This clone was found once. V gene TRBV4-3 combines with J gene TRBJ1-6; 7 nucleotides align to TRBD1. Unmatched junction bases numbered 5, after V lost 3 bases and J lost 0 bases. There are 17 residues in the CDR3. Germline loops: CDR1 LGHNA, CDR2 YSLEER. CDR3 sequence reads: CASSQRGQSSYNSPLHF. The CDR3 nucleotides read TGCGCCAGCAGCCAGCGGGGACAGAGCTCCTATAATTCACCCCTCCACTTT.

This clone was detected only once. This chain joins TRBV11-3 and TRBJ1-4, with a weak D call TRBD1 (5 bases). There are 15 residues in the CDR3. The germline CDR1 and CDR2 sequences are SGHNT and YENEEA. The germline V and J ends were trimmed by 4 bases and 7 bases, with 16 bases remaining between them. Here the CDR3 DNA reads TGTGCCAGCAGCTGGGGGAATGGAGGGAGTGAAAAACTGTTTTTT. Translation gives CASSWGNGGSEKLFF.

The chain employs TRBV6-4 and TRBJ1-1; D is unresolved. Trimming stripped 0 bases from V and 0 bases from J, with 8 bases between. The CDR3 is 15 amino acids. In germline, CDR1 is MRHNA, CDR2 SNTAGT. The CDR3 nucleotides read TGTGCCAGCAGTGACTCGCCCAGAATGAACACTGAAGCTTTCTTT. It encodes CASSDSPRMNTEAFF.

This clone came up once. CDR3 protein: CASSHVRVRGQSISEQYF. CDR3 DNA: TGTGCCAGCAGCCACGTTCGCGTCCGGGGACAATCTATCTCCGAGCAGTACTTC. The V and J genes are TRBV3-1 (or the pseudogene TRBV3-2) and TRBJ2-7, with D tentatively TRBD1 (6 bases). Germline V lookup: CDR1 LGHDT, CDR2 YNNKEL (reference sequence). CDR3 size: 18 residues. Trimming cost V 3 bases and J 6 bases, with 27 bases left between them.

The chain couples TRBV7-2 to TRBJ2-7; the match to TRBD1 covers 10 bases. The V segment lost 3 bases and the J segment 6 bases; nucleotides outside the gene matches: 8. The CDR3 covers 15 residues. Looked up from germline, CDR1 is SGHTA and CDR2 is FQGNSA. In DNA form, the CDR3 reads TGTGCCAGCAGCTTTGACCTGGGACAGGGGAGCGAGCAGTACTTC. Its translation is CASSFDLGQGSEQYF.

This chain connects TRBV6-7 to TRBJ2-5; 14 nucleotides agree with TRBD2. TRBV6-7 is treated as an ORF (open reading frame) with a function not yet certain. With 5 bases clipped from V and 5 bases from J, the junction kept 7 bases outside the gene matches. The CDR3 has 16 amino acids. CDR3 sequence reads: CASSGGLAGVRETQYF. The CDR3 DNA follows: TGTGCCAGCAGTGGGGGACTAGCGGGAGTCAGGGAGACCCAGTACTTC.

This chain connects TRBV6-5 to TRBJ1-2; tentative D call: TRBD1 (5 bases). CDR3 size: 12 residues. Germline V lookup: CDR1 MNHEY, CDR2 SVGAGI. V was trimmed by 11 bases and J by 4 bases, leaving 14 bases between them. CDR3 region: CACRTGGYGYTF. CDR3 DNA sequence: TGTGCCTGTAGGACGGGGGGCTATGGCTACACCTTC.

J is TRBJ2-7 and V is TRBV19; 8 bases are shared with TRBD1. Germline CDR1 is LNHDA and CDR2 is SQIVND (reference sequence). The V and J ends lost 5 bases and 4 bases, in that order; junction bases with no gene match: 10. This CDR3 is built from 15 residues. CDR3 sequence reads: CASSARTGQLYEQYF. CDR3 DNA sequence: TGTGCCAGTAGTGCCCGGACAGGGCAGTTATACGAGCAGTACTTC.

The chain uses TRBV7-2 and TRBJ2-7; 12 bases are a match to TRBD2. V gave up 4 bases and J gave up 0 bases; unmatched junction bases: 4. Per the germline V gene, CDR1 is SGHTA and CDR2 is FQGNSA. This CDR3 has 16 residues. CDR3 sequence (DNA): TGTGCCAGCAGCTCCACTAGCGGGGGGTACTCCTACGAGCAGTACTTC. Amino acids: CASSSTSGGYSYEQYF.

The chain is built from TRBV29-1 and TRBJ1-1; D is perhaps TRBD1 (5 bases). The CDR3 is 12 amino acids. Germline loops: CDR1 SQVTM, CDR2 ANQGSEA. The V gene lost 5 bases and the J gene lost 0 bases, with 7 bases spanning the gap. CDR3 in DNA: TGCAGCGTTAAGGACATGAACACTGAAGCTTTCTTT. Translating gives CSVKDMNTEAFF.

This chain links TRBV6-9 with TRBJ2-3; 7 bases map to TRBD1. The CDR3 spans 16 residues. The germline CDR1 and CDR2 sequences are MNHGY and SVAAGI. V was pared by 5 bases and J by 4 bases, with 12 bases of the junction left unmatched. The DNA for the CDR3 is TGTGCCAGCAGTCAGACAGGGAAAGAGAGAGCAGATACGCAGTATTTT. Protein sequence: CASSQTGKERADTQYF.

The table lists this clone with a few counts. The V gene is TRBV19, the J gene TRBJ2-2, with D possibly being TRBD2 (6 bases). This CDR3 region has 15 residues. V dropped 3 bases and J dropped 3 bases, with 11 bases sitting between them. Germline V gene sequence: CDR1 LNHDA, CDR2 SQIVND (reference sequence). The CDR3 here is CASSMRDGYTGELFF. The CDR3 nucleotides are TGTGCCAGTAGTATGCGGGACGGCTACACCGGGGAGCTGTTTTTT.